Shown below are 28 T cell receptor beta chains from a single sample sequenced in a study of blood T cell repertoires in COVID-19. The repertoire was sequenced with immunoSEQ multiplex PCR; TCRdb's copy has only in-frame clones and lacks some. In the table there are over 350,000 clones, 87% of which are singletons. Input material: PBMCs or T cells enriched from blood (not recorded which). Receptor source: a woman aged 18-29 years with acute COVID-19.

The chain combines TRBV3-1 (or the pseudogene TRBV3-2) with TRBJ1-2; possible D gene TRBD1, 6 bases. The CDR3 is 13 amino acids. Trimming pared 4 bases from V and 4 bases from J, leaving 10 bases between. Looked up from germline, CDR1 is LGHDT and CDR2 is YNNKEL (reference sequence). The CDR3 region is CASSPTGSYGYTF. The DNA of the CDR3 is TGTGCCAGCAGCCCGACAGGATCCTATGGCTACACCTTC.

Turning to this clone: The sample has other DNA sequences that encode this CDR3 too. The genes are TRBV6-5 and TRBJ2-3; D is perhaps TRBD1 (5 bases). Looked up from germline, CDR1 is MNHEY and CDR2 is SVGAGI. V lost 0 bases and J 3 bases, leaving 7 bases between the germline ends. CDR3 length: 14 amino acids. CDR3 nucleotide sequence: TGTGCCAGCAGTTACTCCAGGGAAACAGATACGCAGTATTTT. Translated, it gives CASSYSRETDTQYF.

The chain combines TRBV10-3 with TRBJ2-1, with TRBD2 identical over 8 bases. The V segment lost 2 bases and the J segment 6 bases; nucleotides outside the gene matches: 3. This CDR3 has 14 amino acids. Germline V CDR1 and CDR2: ENHRY, SYGVKD. The CDR3 DNA reads TGTGCCATCAGTGAGGAGCGGGAGATCAATGAGCAGTTCTTC. Residues: CAISEEREINEQFF.

The chain employs TRBV12-5 and TRBJ2-5; possibly TRBD2 for D (7 bases). The V end lost 4 bases, the J end lost 0 bases, and 12 bases lay between the germline ends. The CDR3 length is 15 residues. Looked up from germline, CDR1 is LGHNT and CDR2 is FRNRAP. CDR3 nucleotides: TGTGCTAGTGGTTGGGGGAGGGGGAACCAAGAGACCCAGTACTTC. Its translation is CASGWGRGNQETQYF. The variable domain in full, completed from reference TRBV12-5 and TRBJ2-5, reads DARVTQTPRHKVTEMGQEVTMRCQPILGHNTVFWYRQTMMQGLELLAYFRNRAPLDDSGMPKDRFSAEMPDATLATLKIQPSEPRDSAVYFCASGWGRGNQETQYFGPGTRLLVL.

The CDR3 sequence is CASSLGAQPQHF. CDR3 nucleotides: TGTGCCAGCAGCTTGGGGGCTCAGCCCCAGCATTTT. The chain combines TRBV5-6 with TRBJ1-5, with D unresolved. The V gene lost 0 bases and the J gene lost 6 bases, with 4 bases spanning the gap. Germline-derived CDR1 and CDR2 are SGHDT and YYEEEE. This CDR3 spans 12 amino acids.

The V and J genes are TRBV1 and TRBJ2-1; the table gives TRBD2 as D, unverified against the DNA. TRBV1 is a pseudogene locus. The CDR3 is 16 amino acids. The CDR3 coding sequence is TGCACCAGCAGCCCCCCCACTAGCGGGGCCTACAATGAGCAGTTCTTC. Protein: CTSSPPTSGAYNEQFF.

The chain recombines TRBV7-2 with TRBJ1-1; 7 bases map to TRBD1. The CDR3 loop spans 13 amino acids. V shed 4 bases and J 7 bases; nucleotides not matched to a gene: 6. The germline gives CDR1 SGHTA, CDR2 FQGNSA. This CDR3 reads CASSYGTALEAFF. The CDR3 region has the DNA TGTGCCAGCAGCTACGGGACAGCGCTTGAAGCTTTCTTT.

The chain uses TRBV5-1 and TRBJ2-7; TRBD2 agrees at 10 bases. V was pared by 0 bases and J by 5 bases, with 5 bases of the junction left unmatched. CDR3 length: 15 amino acids. CDR1 and CDR2 (germline): SGHRS, YFSETQ. Here the CDR3 DNA reads TGCGCCAGCAGCTTGGGGCCTAGCGGGAGCGACGAGCAGTACTTC. It is translated as CASSLGPSGSDEQYF.

V and J are TRBV7-9 and TRBJ2-3; D may be TRBD1 (5 bases). V shed 4 bases and J shed 0 bases, with 14 bases lying between them. This CDR3 comprises 16 residues. Germline-derived CDR1 and CDR2 are SEHNR and FQNEAQ (reference sequence). The CDR3 sequence is CASSSGQAASTDTQYF. The CDR3 DNA reads as TGTGCCAGCAGCTCAGGGCAGGCGGCTAGCACAGATACGCAGTATTTT.

The chain uses TRBV18 and TRBJ2-5; a possible D gene is TRBD1 (6 bases). V was clipped by 3 bases and J by 5 bases, with 16 bases between them. The CDR3 loop spans 15 amino acids. Germline CDR1 is KGHSH and CDR2 is LQKENI. The CDR3 region has the DNA TGTGCCAGCTCACCTGGGGACATTCCTGGGGAGACCCAGTACTTC. Amino acid sequence: CASSPGDIPGETQYF.

The V call is TRBV7-2, the J call TRBJ1-4; D gene uncertain. Deletions cut 4 bases from V and 0 bases from J, with 9 bases between. This CDR3 comprises 15 residues. Germline V lookup: CDR1 SGHTA, CDR2 FQGNSA. The CDR3 here is CASSSRRATNEKLFF. For the CDR3, the DNA is TGTGCCAGCAGCTCCCGTCGGGCAACTAATGAAAAACTGTTTTTT.

The V and J genes are TRBV27 and TRBJ1-5; no firm D call. V lost 8 bases to trimming and J lost 0 bases, with 5 bases between them. This CDR3 has 12 residues. Germline-derived CDR1 and CDR2 are MNHEY and SMNVEV (reference sequence). This CDR3 reads CASGSSNQPQHF. CDR3 DNA sequence: TGTGCCAGCGGGAGTAGCAATCAGCCCCAGCATTTT.

The rearrangement joins TRBV19 to TRBJ2-1, with D possibly TRBD1 on 6 matching bases. There are 12 residues in the CDR3. V lost 8 bases, J lost 8 bases, and 13 bases lay in between. Germline assignment: CDR1 LNHDA and CDR2 SQIVND (reference sequence). CDR3 nucleotides: TGTGCCAGTCGGGACACCATCGATGAGCAGTTCTTC. It translates to CASRDTIDEQFF.

In this sample, this clone turned up once. The rearrangement joins TRBV18 to TRBJ2-7, with TRBD2 matching over 7 bases. The CDR3 extends over 17 amino acids. V lost 2 bases and J lost 0; bases outside the gene matches: 10. Germline CDR1 KGHSH, CDR2 LQKENI. CDR3 nucleotide sequence: TGTGCCAGCTCACCAACCTGGAGTAGCGGGTTCTCCTACGAGCAGTACTTC. Its protein is CASSPTWSSGFSYEQYF. Supplemented by reference TRBV18 and TRBJ2-7, the full variable domain reads NAGVMQNPRHLVRRRGQEARLRCSPMKGHSHVYWYRQLPEEGLKFMVYLQKENIIDESGMPKERFSAEFPKEGPSILRIQQVVRGDSAAYFCASSPTWSSGFSYEQYFGPGTRLTVT.

The chain recombines TRBV30 with TRBJ1-5, with D tentatively TRBD1 (6 bases). The CDR3 loop spans 14 amino acids. V lost 0 bases to trimming and J lost 2 bases, with 8 bases between them. Germline lookup yields CDR1 GTSNPN and CDR2 SVGIG (reference sequence). In DNA, the CDR3 is TGTGCCTGGAGTGTCGCAGGGGGCAATCAGCCCCAGCATTTT. Its translation: CAWSVAGGNQPQHF.

The gene calls are TRBV19 and TRBJ2-3; 7 nucleotides match TRBD2. V shed 4 bases and J 3 bases; nucleotides not matched to a gene: 7. This CDR3 comprises 15 residues. The germline V gene has CDR1 LNHDA and CDR2 SQIVND (reference sequence). The CDR3 nucleotides are TGTGCCAGTAGTAGGTGGGAGGGCAGGACAGATACGCAGTATTTT. Amino acids: CASSRWEGRTDTQYF.

The chain links TRBV10-1 to TRBJ2-1; maybe TRBD2 (6 bases). Germline CDR1 WNHNN, CDR2 SYGVQD (reference sequence). Deletions cut 4 bases from V and 11 bases from J, with 9 bases between. CDR3 length: 11 amino acids. CDR3 region: CASSGDSQQFF. As DNA, the CDR3 is TGCGCCAGCAGTGGGGACTCGCAGCAGTTCTTC.

The count of this clone is one. The V call is TRBV7-9, the J call TRBJ1-1, with D perhaps TRBD1 (5 bases). Germline V CDR1 and CDR2: SEHNR, FQNEAQ (reference sequence). V was trimmed by 5 bases and J by 1 base, leaving 11 bases between them. The CDR3 is 14 residues long. CDR3 amino acids: CASSPPQGNTEAFF. DNA for the CDR3: TGTGCCAGCAGCCCACCCCAGGGGAACACTGAAGCTTTCTTT.

V usage is TRBV7-9 and J usage is TRBJ2-6, with TRBD1 matching over 8 bases. The CDR3 sequence is 17 residues long. CDR1 and CDR2 from the germline V gene are SEHNR and FQNEAQ (reference sequence). With V trimmed by 8 bases and J by 3 bases, 12 bases remained unmatched. Here the CDR3 DNA reads TGTGCCAGCTTCTATAGACAGGGGCTTAGTGGGGCCAACGTCCTGACTTTC. This sequence encodes CASFYRQGLSGANVLTF.

The chain uses TRBV4-3 and TRBJ2-2; 13 positions match TRBD2. The CDR3 has 18 residues. V dropped 1 base and J dropped 6; count of bases not matched to a gene: 8. From germline, CDR1 is LGHNA and CDR2 YSLEER. The CDR3 region is CASSQGTSGGFEAGELFF. As DNA, the CDR3 is TGCGCCAGCAGCCAAGGGACTAGCGGGGGATTCGAGGCCGGGGAGCTGTTTTTT.

V and J are TRBV7-2 and TRBJ2-3; 14 bases fit TRBD2. The germline CDR1 and CDR2 sequences are SGHTA and FQGNSA. V shed 4 bases and J 3 bases; nucleotides not matched to a gene: 9. The CDR3 is made up of 18 amino acids. CDR3 region: CASSYLPGLAGGTDTQYF. The CDR3 DNA sequence: TGTGCCAGCAGCTACTTGCCCGGACTAGCGGGAGGTACAGATACGCAGTATTTT.

The rearrangement joins TRBV27 to TRBJ2-2, with D maybe TRBD2 (6 bases). The CDR3 runs to 16 residues. V lost 2 bases, J lost 4 bases, and 14 bases lay in between. CDR1 and CDR2 (germline): MNHEY, SMNVEV (reference sequence). The CDR3 DNA is TGTGCCAGCAGTTTAACGGCTAGCGAACTCACCGGGGAGCTGTTTTTT. Translation: CASSLTASELTGELFF.

This rearrangement joins TRBV7-9 to TRBJ2-5; D is perhaps TRBD1 (6 bases). CDR3 length: 16 residues. Germline V CDR1 and CDR2: SEHNR, FQNEAQ (reference sequence). V lost 5 bases to trimming and J lost 7 bases, with 23 bases between them. The chain's CDR3 is CASSLLADRLGATQYF. In DNA form, the CDR3 reads TGTGCCAGCAGCCTCCTCGCAGACAGGCTGGGGGCGACCCAGTACTTC.

The gene calls are TRBV6-1 and TRBJ2-3, with TRBD1 matching over 8 bases. With 4 bases clipped from V and 3 bases from J, the junction kept 9 bases outside the gene matches. This CDR3 is built from 16 residues. Germline V gene sequence: CDR1 MNHNS, CDR2 SASEGT. This CDR3 reads CASSARQGLGTDTQYF. The CDR3 nucleotides are TGTGCCAGCAGTGCCAGACAGGGGTTGGGGACAGATACGCAGTATTTT.

V and J are TRBV9 and TRBJ1-6; the D gene is possibly TRBD1 (6 bases). This CDR3 is 14 amino acids long. Trimming pared 3 bases from V and 7 bases from J, leaving 11 bases between. Germline CDR1 is SGDLS and CDR2 is YYNGEE. The CDR3 here is CASSAQGYNSPLHF. As DNA, the CDR3 is TGTGCCAGCAGCGCACAGGGTTACAATTCACCCCTCCACTTT.

J is TRBJ2-1 and V is TRBV14; 10 bases map to TRBD2. The CDR3 is 16 amino acids. V trimming: 1 base; J trimming: 7 bases; junction bases outside the gene matches: 7. Germline CDR1 and CDR2: SGHDN and FVKESK. The CDR3 nucleotides are TGTGCCAGCAGCCAAGTAGCGGGAGGAATCAGAAATGAGCAGTTCTTC. It encodes CASSQVAGGIRNEQFF.

The CDR3 sequence: CASTLPRDREENYGYTF. DNA for the CDR3: TGTGCCAGCACTCTTCCCCGGGACAGGGAGGAGAACTATGGCTACACCTTC. This sequence joins TRBV5-4 and TRBJ1-2; TRBD1 matches 9 bases. V lost 6 bases to trimming and J lost 2 bases; unmatched junction nucleotides: 14. Per germline, CDR1 SGHNT and CDR2 YYREEE (reference sequence). The CDR3 is 17 amino acids.

The chain joins TRBV19 to TRBJ1-5, with TRBD1 as a possible D gene (6 bases). This CDR3 has 14 amino acids. Trimming cost V 9 bases and J 3 bases, with 15 bases left between them. Germline CDR1 LNHDA, CDR2 SQIVND (reference sequence). CDR3 bases: TGTGCCAGCTCAGGGGTGGGGTTCAATCAGCCCCAGCATTTT. It encodes CASSGVGFNQPQHF.